The clone carrying this T cell receptor beta chain was seen just once. Antigen specificity is unknown. The data were obtained in a study of PD-1 blockade in mismatch repair-deficient tumors. Findings of the study overall: After pembrolizumab, tumor-resident clones rose rapidly, then generally contracted before radiologic responses.

The V gene's germline CDR1 is MNHEY and CDR2 SVGAGI. This CDR3 comprises 13 residues. Trimming shortened V by 3 bases and J by 3 bases, and 5 bases separated the two germline ends. Repertoires were generated with immunoSEQ multiplex PCR, while TCRdb's copy carries only in-frame clones and drops some. In the table there are 100,000 to 150,000 clones, around 86% of which are singletons. The clonotype comes from an adult with mismatch repair-deficient cancer. This chain connects TRBV6-5 to TRBJ2-2; no firm D call. The sample here was peripheral blood, taken 44 weeks after starting pembrolizumab. CDR3 sequence reads: CASSYQDTGELFF. The DNA for the CDR3 is TGTGCCAGCAGTTATCAGGACACCGGGGAGCTGTTTTTT.